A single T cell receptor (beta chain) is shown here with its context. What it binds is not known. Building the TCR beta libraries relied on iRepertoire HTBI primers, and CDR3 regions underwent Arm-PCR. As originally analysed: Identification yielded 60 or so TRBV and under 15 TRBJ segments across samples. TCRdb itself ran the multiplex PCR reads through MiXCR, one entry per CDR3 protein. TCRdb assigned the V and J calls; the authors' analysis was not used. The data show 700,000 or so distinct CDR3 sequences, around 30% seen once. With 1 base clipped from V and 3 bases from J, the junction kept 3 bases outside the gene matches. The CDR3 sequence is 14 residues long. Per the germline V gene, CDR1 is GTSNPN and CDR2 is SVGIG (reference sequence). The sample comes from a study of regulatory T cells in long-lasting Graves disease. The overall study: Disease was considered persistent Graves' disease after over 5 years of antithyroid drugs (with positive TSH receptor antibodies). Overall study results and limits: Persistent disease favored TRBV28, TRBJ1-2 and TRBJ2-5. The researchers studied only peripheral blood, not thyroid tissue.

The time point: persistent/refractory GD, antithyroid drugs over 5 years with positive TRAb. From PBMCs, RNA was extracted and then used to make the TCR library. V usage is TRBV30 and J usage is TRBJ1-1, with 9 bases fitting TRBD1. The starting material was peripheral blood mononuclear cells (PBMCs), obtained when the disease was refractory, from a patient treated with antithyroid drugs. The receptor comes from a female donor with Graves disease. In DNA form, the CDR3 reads TGTGCCTGGAGTGCTAGACAGGGGGACACTGAAGCTTTCTTT. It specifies CAWSARQGDTEAFF.